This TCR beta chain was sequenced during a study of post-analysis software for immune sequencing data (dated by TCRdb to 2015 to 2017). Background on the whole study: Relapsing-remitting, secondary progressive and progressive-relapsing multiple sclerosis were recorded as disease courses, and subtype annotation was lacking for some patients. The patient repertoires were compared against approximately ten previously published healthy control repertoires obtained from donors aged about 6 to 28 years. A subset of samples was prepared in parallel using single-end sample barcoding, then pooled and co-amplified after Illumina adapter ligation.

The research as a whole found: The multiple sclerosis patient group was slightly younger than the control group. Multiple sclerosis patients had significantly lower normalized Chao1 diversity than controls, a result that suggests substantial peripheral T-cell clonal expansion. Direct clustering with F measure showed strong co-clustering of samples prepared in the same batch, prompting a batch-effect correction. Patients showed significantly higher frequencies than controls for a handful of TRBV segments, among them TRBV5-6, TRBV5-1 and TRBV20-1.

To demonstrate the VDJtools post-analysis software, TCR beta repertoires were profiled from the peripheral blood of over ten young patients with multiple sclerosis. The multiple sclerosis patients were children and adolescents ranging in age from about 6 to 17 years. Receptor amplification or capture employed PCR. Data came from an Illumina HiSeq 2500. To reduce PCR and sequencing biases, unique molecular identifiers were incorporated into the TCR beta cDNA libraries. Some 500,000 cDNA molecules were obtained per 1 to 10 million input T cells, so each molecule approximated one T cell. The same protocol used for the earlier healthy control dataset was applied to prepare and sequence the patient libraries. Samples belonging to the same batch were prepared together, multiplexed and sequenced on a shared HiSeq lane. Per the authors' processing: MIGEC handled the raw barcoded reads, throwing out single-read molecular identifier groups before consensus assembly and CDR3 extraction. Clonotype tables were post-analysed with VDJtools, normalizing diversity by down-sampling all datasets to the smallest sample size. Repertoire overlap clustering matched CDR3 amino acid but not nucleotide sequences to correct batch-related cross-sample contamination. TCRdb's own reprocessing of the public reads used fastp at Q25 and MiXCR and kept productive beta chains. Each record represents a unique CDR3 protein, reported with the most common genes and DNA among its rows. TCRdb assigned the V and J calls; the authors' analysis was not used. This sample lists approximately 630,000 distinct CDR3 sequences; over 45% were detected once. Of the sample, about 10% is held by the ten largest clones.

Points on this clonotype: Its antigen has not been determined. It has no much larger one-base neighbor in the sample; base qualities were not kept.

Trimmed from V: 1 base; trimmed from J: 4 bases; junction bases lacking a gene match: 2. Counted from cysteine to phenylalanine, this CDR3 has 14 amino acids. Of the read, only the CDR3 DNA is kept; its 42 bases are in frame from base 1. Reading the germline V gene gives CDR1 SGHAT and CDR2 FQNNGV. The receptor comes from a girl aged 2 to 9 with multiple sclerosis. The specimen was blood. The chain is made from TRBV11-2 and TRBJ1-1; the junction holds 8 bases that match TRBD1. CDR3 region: CASSLGTGLTEAFF. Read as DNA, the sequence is TGTGCCAGCAGCTTAGGGACAGGGCTCACTGAAGCTTTCTTT.